A selection of T cell receptor beta chains follows, all from one sample in a study of blood T cell repertoires in COVID-19. The protocol was immunoSEQ multiplex PCR, while the TCRdb copy is restricted to in-frame clones and leaves out a portion. The sample lists roughly 180,000 clones, roughly nine tenths occurring once. The sample comprised peripheral blood. The source is a man between 65 and 85 years old with active or convalescent COVID-19. The CDR3 runs from the conserved cysteine through the conserved F or W. A D gene is named only where the DNA matches it firmly. Size is stated for part of the rows, as once, few or many counts, or as a class when the clone is expanded.

j_gene,v_gene,d_gene,abundance,CDR3nt,CDR3aa
TRBJ1-3,TRBV5-1,-,-,TGCGCCAGCAGCGCGACAGGAGTCTCTGGAAACACCATATATTTT,CASSATGVSGNTIYF
TRBJ2-3,TRBV6-2/TRBV6-3,TRBD2,-,TGTGCCAGCACCCCATTAGCGGGAGGGCGAAGGGATACGCAGTATTTT,CASTPLAGGRRDTQYF
TRBJ1-2,TRBV6-5,TRBD1,-,TGTGCCAGCAGTACCGGGACAGGGGTGTTTGGCTACACCTTC,CASSTGTGVFGYTF
TRBJ1-2,TRBV6-5,-,-,TGTGCCAGCAGTCCTTTGGGGGGTCCGAACTATGGCTACACCTTC,CASSPLGGPNYGYTF
TRBJ2-1,TRBV7-2,TRBD2,-,TGTGCCAGCAGCTTAGAGGGGTTTCGCGGGGGTAACAATGAGCAGTTCTTC,CASSLEGFRGGNNEQFF
TRBJ1-4,TRBV5-1,-,-,TGCGCCAGCAGGCCCGGGAGCCAACACCCAACTAATGAAAAACTGTTTTTT,CASRPGSQHPTNEKLFF
TRBJ2-5,TRBV9,TRBD1,-,TGTGCCAGCAGCGCCCTGTCCGGGACAGGGGGCTGGGAGACCCAGTACTTC,CASSALSGTGGWETQYF
TRBJ1-3,TRBV5-4,-,-,TGTGCCAGCAGCTATACTACAGGGCTCCGCGGAAACACCATATATTTT,CASSYTTGLRGNTIYF
TRBJ1-1,TRBV18,TRBD1,-,TGTGCCAGCTCGCCCACTCCAACAGGGGATCGCACTGAAGCTTTCTTT,CASSPTPTGDRTEAFF
TRBJ2-5,TRBV9,TRBD2,-,TGTGCCAGCAGCTGGACTAGCGGGACGAGGGAGACCCAGTACTTC,CASSWTSGTRETQYF
TRBJ1-2,TRBV7-8,-,-,TGTGCCAGCAGCATCAGGGGAGGGTATGGCTACACCTTC,CASSIRGGYGYTF
TRBJ1-6,TRBV9,TRBD1,-,TGTGCCAGCAGCGTTGTTGGAGGGGGCGGGAATTCACCCCTCCACTTT,CASSVVGGGGNSPLHF
TRBJ1-2,TRBV7-9,TRBD1,-,TGTGCCAGCAGCTCTTGGACAGGGCATGGCTACACCTTC,CASSSWTGHGYTF
TRBJ1-5,TRBV30,TRBD1,once,TGTGCCTGGAGGGAACAGGGGAGCAGCAATCAGCCCCAGCATTTT,CAWREQGSSNQPQHF
TRBJ2-1,TRBV24-1,-,-,TGTGCCACCAGTGATTTTGACAGCAATGAGCAGTTCTTC,CATSDFDSNEQFF
TRBJ2-2,TRBV5-4,TRBD2,-,TGTGCCAGCAGCCCGACTAGCGGGGGGCTCTCGGGGGAGCTGTTTTTT,CASSPTSGGLSGELFF
TRBJ1-2,TRBV28,TRBD1,-,TGTGCCAGCAGTTTGTCGACAGGGGGCATCTATGGCTACACCTTC,CASSLSTGGIYGYTF
TRBJ1-5,TRBV30,-,-,TGTGCCTGGAGTTTAGGGAGTAGGCAGCCCCAGCATTTT,CAWSLGSRQPQHF
TRBJ1-2,TRBV19,-,-,TGTGCCAGTAGCCGGACAGACATCTATGGCTACACCTTC,CASSRTDIYGYTF
TRBJ1-2,TRBV12-3/TRBV12-4,TRBD1,once,TGTGCCAGCAGTATCCTACAGGGGCCTATCGGCACCTTC,CASSILQGPIGTF
TRBJ2-1,TRBV15,-,-,TGTGCCACCAGCAGAGAAGGAGACCGCGGGCCCTGGGTCTTC,CATSREGDRGPWVF
TRBJ2-7,TRBV10-3,-,-,TGTGCCATCAGTGAGCGGCAGGGAAACTACGAGCAGTACTTC,CAISERQGNYEQYF
TRBJ1-1,TRBV20-1,-,-,TGCAGTGCTAGAGACTACACTGAAGCTTTCTTT,CSARDYTEAFF
TRBJ2-1,TRBV24-1,-,-,TGTGCCACCAGTGATCCAAACTCCTACAATGAGCAGTTCTTC,CATSDPNSYNEQFF
TRBJ2-1,TRBV7-2,TRBD2,-,TGTGCCAGCCTCAGCGGGAGGGCCACAGGAGCTGAGCAGTTCTTC,CASLSGRATGAEQFF
TRBJ1-4,TRBV5-1,TRBD1,-,TGCGCCAGCAGCTCCGGGACAGGGTTCGAAAAACTGTTTTTT,CASSSGTGFEKLFF
TRBJ2-1,TRBV7-9,-,-,TGTGCCAGCAGCACTAGTGGCGGGGGCTTGTACAATGAGCAGTTCTTC,CASSTSGGGLYNEQFF
TRBJ1-2,TRBV18,-,-,TGTGCCAGCTCACCCCCGACTCGGGATGGCTACACCTTC,CASSPPTRDGYTF
TRBJ2-5,TRBV9,-,-,TGTGCCAGCAGCGTAGGAGGGACACAAGAGACCCAGTACTTC,CASSVGGTQETQYF
TRBJ2-3,TRBV10-3,TRBD1,-,TGTGCCATCAGTGGCAGGGGGCCGGTCACAGATACGCAGTATTTT,CAISGRGPVTDTQYF
TRBJ1-1,TRBV6-1,TRBD1,-,TGTGCCAGCACTGAAAGGGTAAACAGGGGGAACACTGAAGCTTTCTTT,CASTERVNRGNTEAFF
TRBJ2-2,TRBV2,-,-,TGTGCCAGCAGAGTAGGGGAAACCGGGGAGCTGTTTTTT,CASRVGETGELFF
TRBJ1-3,TRBV6-6,-,-,TGTGCCAGCAGATCGCTTCAGGAATTCTCTGGAAACACCATATATTTT,CASRSLQEFSGNTIYF
TRBJ1-1,TRBV18,-,-,TGTGCCAGCTCACCCACCACGGCCGTTGACAGTGAAGCTTTCTTT,CASSPTTAVDSEAFF
TRBJ2-7,TRBV12-3/TRBV12-4,-,-,TGTGCCAGCGGGGGCAACTCCTACGAGCAGTACTTC,CASGGNSYEQYF
TRBJ1-4,TRBV18,-,-,TGTGCCAGCTCACCACAGGGAGATACGCTGTTTTTT,CASSPQGDTLFF
TRBJ1-2,TRBV14,-,-,TGTGCCAGCAGCCAAGGACAGTCGCGATTCTATGGCTACACCTTC,CASSQGQSRFYGYTF
TRBJ2-3,TRBV27,-,-,TGTGCCAGCAGTCCATCGAACCTAGTAGATACGCAGTATTTT,CASSPSNLVDTQYF
TRBJ1-2,TRBV30,TRBD1,-,TGTGCCTGGAGTGTAGGGGGCAGTGGCTACACCTTC,CAWSVGGSGYTF
TRBJ2-1,TRBV15,TRBD2,-,TGTGCCACCAGCAGAGGGCTAATAGCGGGAGGGGATGAGCAGTTCTTC,CATSRGLIAGGDEQFF
TRBJ1-6,TRBV7-9,-,-,TGTGCCAGCAGCTTGGCCCCCTCCCAGGGATATAATTCACCCCTCCACTTT,CASSLAPSQGYNSPLHF
TRBJ1-2,TRBV7-9,-,-,TGTGCCAGCAGCTTAGTTGGAGGGGTTACGGGGGGCTACACCTTC,CASSLVGGVTGGYTF